The entry below describes one T cell receptor (beta chain). This sample was included in a study of cytomegalovirus exposure and HLA in healthy donors. Germline loops: CDR1 SEHNR, CDR2 FQNEAQ (reference sequence). Trimming took 2 bases from V and 6 from J, leaving 7 bases between them. This CDR3 region has 13 residues. It was with 60 Vbeta and 13 Jbeta primers that the PCR ran. TCRdb's table, derived via immunoSEQ multiplex PCR, lists solely in-frame clones and lacks some. The data contain roughly 200,000 clones, around 75% of them singletons. This sequence joins TRBV7-9 and TRBJ1-4; TRBD1 might be the D (5 bases). This clonotype was obtained from a woman aged 25 to 39 in good health and CMV-seronegative. Sequencing was performed on PBMCs. CDR3 protein: CASSLQGYEKLFF. CDR3 DNA: TGTGCCAGCAGCTTACAGGGATATGAAAAACTGTTTTTT.